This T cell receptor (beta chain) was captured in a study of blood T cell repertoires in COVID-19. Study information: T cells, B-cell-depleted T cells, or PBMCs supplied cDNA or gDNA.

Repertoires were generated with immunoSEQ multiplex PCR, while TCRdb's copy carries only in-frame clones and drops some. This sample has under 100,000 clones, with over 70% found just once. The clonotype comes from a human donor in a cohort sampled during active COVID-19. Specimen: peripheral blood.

The CDR3 sequence: CASSPLLGTRETQYF. The CDR3, as DNA: TGTGCCAGCAGCCCCCTCCTGGGGACTAGAGAGACCCAGTACTTC. The chain joins TRBV27 to TRBJ2-5, with 8 bases matching TRBD2. CDR1 MNHEY and CDR2 SMNVEV come from the germline V gene (reference sequence). V shed 6 bases and J 4 bases; nucleotides not matched to a gene: 10. CDR3 length: 15 residues.